The sequence of this TCR beta chain was determined in a study of cytomegalovirus exposure and HLA in healthy donors. General study results and limits: Sequence variants that were highly shared formed a cluster that was likely a sequencing artifact. High sensitivity and specificity were reportedly achieved when the classifier diagnosed cytomegalovirus status.

With 60 Vbeta and 13 Jbeta primers, the PCR was carried out. Assay used: immunoSEQ multiplex PCR; TCRdb lists only in-frame clones, some missing. The sample includes over 150,000 clones, 75% to 85% of them seen just once. This CDR3 region has 12 residues. CDR1 and CDR2 (germline): MNHNY, SVGAGI (reference sequence). With 9 bases clipped from V and 8 bases from J, the junction kept 5 bases outside the gene matches. About this clone itself: Its antigen is not identified.

Donors in the study were healthy people who gave bone marrow. The sample comprised PBMCs. This chain connects TRBV6-6 to TRBJ1-4; the match to TRBD1 covers 8 bases. This TCR came from an older woman in good health and CMV-seropositive. The CDR3 sequence: CASGQGWEKLFF. Here the CDR3 DNA reads TGTGCCAGTGGACAGGGATGGGAAAAACTGTTTTTT.